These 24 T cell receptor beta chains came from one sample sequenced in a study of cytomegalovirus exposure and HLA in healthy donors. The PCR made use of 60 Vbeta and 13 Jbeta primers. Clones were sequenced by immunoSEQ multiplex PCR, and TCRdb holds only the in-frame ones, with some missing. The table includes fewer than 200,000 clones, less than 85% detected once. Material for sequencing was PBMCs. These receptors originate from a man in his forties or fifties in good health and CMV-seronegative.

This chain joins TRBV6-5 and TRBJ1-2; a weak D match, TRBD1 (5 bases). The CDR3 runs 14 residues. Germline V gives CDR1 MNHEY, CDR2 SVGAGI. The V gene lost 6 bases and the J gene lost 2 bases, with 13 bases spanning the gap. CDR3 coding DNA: TGTGCCAGCAGCCCCGACAGTCTCAACTATGGCTACACCTTC. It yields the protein CASSPDSLNYGYTF.

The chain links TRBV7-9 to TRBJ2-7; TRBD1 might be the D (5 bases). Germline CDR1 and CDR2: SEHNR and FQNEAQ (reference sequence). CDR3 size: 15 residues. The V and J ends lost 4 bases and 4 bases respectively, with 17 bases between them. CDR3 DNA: TGTGCCAGCAGCTCCCCACGACAGTCGGCGTACGAGCAGTACTTC. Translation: CASSSPRQSAYEQYF.

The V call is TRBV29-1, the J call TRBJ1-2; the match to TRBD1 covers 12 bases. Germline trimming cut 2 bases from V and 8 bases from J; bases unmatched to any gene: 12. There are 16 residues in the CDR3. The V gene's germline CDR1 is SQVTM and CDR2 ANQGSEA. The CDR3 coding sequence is TGCAGCGTTGAATCCGGGACAGGGGGCTCCGGGGGGGGCTACACCTTC. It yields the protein CSVESGTGGSGGGYTF.

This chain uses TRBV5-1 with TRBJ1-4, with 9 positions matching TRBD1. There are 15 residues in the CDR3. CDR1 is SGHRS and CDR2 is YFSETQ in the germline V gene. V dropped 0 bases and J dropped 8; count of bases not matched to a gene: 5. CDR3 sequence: CASSLAGTGPEKLFF. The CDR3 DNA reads TGCGCCAGCAGCTTGGCCGGGACAGGGCCCGAAAAACTGTTTTTT.

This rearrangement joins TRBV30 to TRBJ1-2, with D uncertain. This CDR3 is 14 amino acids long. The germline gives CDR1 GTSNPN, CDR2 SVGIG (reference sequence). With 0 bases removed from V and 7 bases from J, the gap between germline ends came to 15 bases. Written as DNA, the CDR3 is TGTGCCTGGAGTGTAACGGCCAGAGGTCTTGGCTACACCTTC. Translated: CAWSVTARGLGYTF. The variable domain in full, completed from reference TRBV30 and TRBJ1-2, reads SQTIHQWPATLVQPVGSPLSLECTVEGTSNPNLYWYRQAAGRGLQLLFYSVGIGQISSEVPQNLSASRPQDRQFILSSKKLLLSDSGFYLCAWSVTARGLGYTFGSGTRLTVV.

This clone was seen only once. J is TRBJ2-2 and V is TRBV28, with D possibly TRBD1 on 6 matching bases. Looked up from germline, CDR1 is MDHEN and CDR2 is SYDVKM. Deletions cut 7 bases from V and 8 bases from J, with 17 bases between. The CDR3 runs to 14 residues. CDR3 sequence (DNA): TGTGCCAGCACCGTCGCAGGGGATGGGGGGGAGCTGTTTTTT. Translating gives CASTVAGDGGELFF.

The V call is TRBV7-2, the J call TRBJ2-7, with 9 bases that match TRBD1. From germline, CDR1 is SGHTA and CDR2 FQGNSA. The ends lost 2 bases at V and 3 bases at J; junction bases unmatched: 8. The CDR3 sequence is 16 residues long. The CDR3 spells CASSLSEGQGHYEQYF. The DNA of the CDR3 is TGTGCCAGCAGCTTATCCGAGGGACAGGGCCACTACGAGCAGTACTTC.

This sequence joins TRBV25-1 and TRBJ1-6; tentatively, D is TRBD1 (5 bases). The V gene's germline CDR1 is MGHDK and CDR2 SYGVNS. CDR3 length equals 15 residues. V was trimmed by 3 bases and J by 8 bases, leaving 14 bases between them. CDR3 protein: CASSDWGYKDSPLHF. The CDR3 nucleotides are TGTGCCAGCAGTGATTGGGGCTATAAAGATTCACCCCTCCACTTT.

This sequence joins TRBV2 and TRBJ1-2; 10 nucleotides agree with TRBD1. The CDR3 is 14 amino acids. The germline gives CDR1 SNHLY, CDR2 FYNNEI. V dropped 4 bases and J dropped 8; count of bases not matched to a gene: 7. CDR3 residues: CASSGDRGQRGYTF. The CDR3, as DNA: TGTGCCAGCAGTGGGGACAGGGGCCAAAGGGGCTACACCTTC.

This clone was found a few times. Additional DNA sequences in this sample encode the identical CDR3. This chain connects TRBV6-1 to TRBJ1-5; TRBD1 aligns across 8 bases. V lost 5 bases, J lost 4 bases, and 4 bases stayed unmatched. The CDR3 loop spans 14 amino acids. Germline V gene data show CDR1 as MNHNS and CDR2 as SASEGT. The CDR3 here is CASSPWTGNQPQHF. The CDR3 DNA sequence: TGTGCCAGCAGTCCTTGGACAGGGAATCAGCCCCAGCATTTT.

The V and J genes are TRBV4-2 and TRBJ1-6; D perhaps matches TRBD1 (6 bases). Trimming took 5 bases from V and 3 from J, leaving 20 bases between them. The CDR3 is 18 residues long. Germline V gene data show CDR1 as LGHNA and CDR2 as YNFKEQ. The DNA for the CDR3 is TGTGCCAGCAGCATAACTGCCAGGGGCGGGGGCTATAATTCACCCCTCCACTTT. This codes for CASSITARGGGYNSPLHF.

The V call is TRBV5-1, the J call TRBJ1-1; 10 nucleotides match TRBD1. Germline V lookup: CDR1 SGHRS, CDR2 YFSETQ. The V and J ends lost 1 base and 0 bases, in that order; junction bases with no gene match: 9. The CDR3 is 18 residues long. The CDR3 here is CASSLRPPGQGMNTEAFF. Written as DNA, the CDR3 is TGCGCCAGCAGCTTGCGACCTCCGGGACAGGGGATGAACACTGAAGCTTTCTTT.

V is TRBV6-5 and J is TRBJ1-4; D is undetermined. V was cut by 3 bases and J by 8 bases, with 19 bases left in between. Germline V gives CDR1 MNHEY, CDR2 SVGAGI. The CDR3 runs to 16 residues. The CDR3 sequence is CASSYNGAAVREKLFF. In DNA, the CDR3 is TGTGCCAGCAGTTATAACGGTGCGGCAGTTCGGGAAAAACTGTTTTTT.

CDR3: CASSQGGQGVYGYTF. The CDR3 DNA follows: TGCGCCAGCAGCCAAGGTGGGCAGGGGGTTTATGGCTACACCTTC. V usage is TRBV4-3 and J usage is TRBJ1-2; TRBD1 aligns across 7 bases. Germline V gives CDR1 LGHNA, CDR2 YSLEER. This CDR3 is built from 15 residues. V was clipped by 1 base and J by 5 bases; unmatched bases: 7.

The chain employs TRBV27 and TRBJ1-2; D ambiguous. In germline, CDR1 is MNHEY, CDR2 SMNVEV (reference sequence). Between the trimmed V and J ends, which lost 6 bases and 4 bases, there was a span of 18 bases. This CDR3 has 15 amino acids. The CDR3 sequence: CASSPEGLGVYGYTF. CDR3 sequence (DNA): TGTGCCAGCAGCCCGGAAGGACTGGGCGTCTATGGCTACACCTTC.

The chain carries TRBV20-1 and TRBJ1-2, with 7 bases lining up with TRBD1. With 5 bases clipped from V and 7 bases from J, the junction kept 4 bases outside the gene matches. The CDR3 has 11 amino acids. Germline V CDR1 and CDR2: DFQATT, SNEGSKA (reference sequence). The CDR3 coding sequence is TGCAGTGCTTTGACAGGGTGTGGCTACACCTTC. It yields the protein CSALTGCGYTF.

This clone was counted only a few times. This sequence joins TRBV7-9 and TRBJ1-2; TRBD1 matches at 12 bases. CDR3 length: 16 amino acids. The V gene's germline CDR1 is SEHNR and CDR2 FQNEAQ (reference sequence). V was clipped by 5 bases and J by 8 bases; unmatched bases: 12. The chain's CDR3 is CASSTPGTGGVEGYTF. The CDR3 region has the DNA TGTGCCAGCAGCACCCCCGGGACAGGGGGCGTTGAGGGCTACACCTTC.

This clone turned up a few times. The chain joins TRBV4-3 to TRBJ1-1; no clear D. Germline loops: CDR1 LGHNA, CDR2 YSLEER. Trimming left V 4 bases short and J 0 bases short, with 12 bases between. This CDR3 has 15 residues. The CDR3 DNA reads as TGCGCCAGCAGCCCGGGGAGGGCTATGAACACTGAAGCTTTCTTT. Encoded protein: CASSPGRAMNTEAFF.

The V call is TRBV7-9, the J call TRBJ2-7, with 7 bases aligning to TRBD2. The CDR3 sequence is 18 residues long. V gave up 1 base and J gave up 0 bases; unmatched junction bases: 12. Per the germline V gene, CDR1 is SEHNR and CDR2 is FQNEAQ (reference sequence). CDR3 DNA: TGTGCCAGCAGCTTAGGAGGAGGGCGACTAGCCGTCTCCTACGAGCAGTACTTC. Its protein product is CASSLGGGRLAVSYEQYF. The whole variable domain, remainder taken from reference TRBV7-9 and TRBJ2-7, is DTGVSQNPRHKITKRGQNVTFRCDPISEHNRLYWYRQTLGQGPEFLTYFQNEAQLEKSRLLSDRFSAERPKGSFSTLEIQRTEQGDSAMYLCASSLGGGRLAVSYEQYFGPGTRLTVT.

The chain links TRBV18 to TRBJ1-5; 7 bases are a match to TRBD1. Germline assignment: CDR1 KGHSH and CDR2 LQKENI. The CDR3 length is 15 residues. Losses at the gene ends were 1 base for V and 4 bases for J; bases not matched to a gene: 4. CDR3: CASSPLQGGNQPQHF. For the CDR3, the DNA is TGTGCCAGCTCACCACTCCAGGGGGGAAATCAGCCCCAGCATTTT.

CDR3 in amino acids: CASSQGRTPMSYGYTF. The CDR3 DNA reads TGCGCCAGCAGCCAAGGGCGGACACCCATGAGCTATGGCTACACCTTC. The genes are TRBV4-3 and TRBJ1-2; a possible D gene is TRBD1 (5 bases). Trimming cost V 1 base and J 4 bases, with 16 bases left between them. The germline V gene has CDR1 LGHNA and CDR2 YSLEER. The CDR3 is 16 residues long.

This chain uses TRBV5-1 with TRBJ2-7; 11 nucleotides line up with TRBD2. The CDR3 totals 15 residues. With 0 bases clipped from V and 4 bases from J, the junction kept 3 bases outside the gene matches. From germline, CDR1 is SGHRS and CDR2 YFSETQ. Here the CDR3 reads CASSLGLAGGYEQYF. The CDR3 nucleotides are TGCGCCAGCAGCTTGGGGCTAGCGGGAGGTTACGAGCAGTACTTC.

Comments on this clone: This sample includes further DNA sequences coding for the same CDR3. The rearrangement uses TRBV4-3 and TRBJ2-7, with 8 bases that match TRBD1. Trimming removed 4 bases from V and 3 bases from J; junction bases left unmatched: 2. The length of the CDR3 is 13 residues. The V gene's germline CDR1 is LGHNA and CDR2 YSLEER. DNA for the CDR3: TGCGCCAGCAGCCCAGACAGGGGCTACGAGCAGTACTTC. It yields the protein CASSPDRGYEQYF.

CDR3 sequence (DNA): TGTGCCAGCAGTGAATTGATACGGGGAAGACCAGAAGCTTTCTTT. Its translation: CASSELIRGRPEAFF. The gene calls are TRBV6-1 and TRBJ1-1; no clear D gene. Germline CDR1 reads MNHNS; CDR2 reads SASEGT. V was shortened by 2 bases and J by 8 bases, with 18 bases between the two germline ends. There are 15 residues in the CDR3.